This passage covers 16 T cell receptor beta chains from one sample sequenced in a study of CD8 T cells in ankylosing spondylitis. TCRdb re-derived calls from the 5' RACE reads in MiXCR, one entry per CDR3 protein. The sample yields approximately 140,000 distinct CDR3 sequences, approximately 17% seen once. The antigens for these receptors are not known. Study-wide results and caveats: There was a TCR beta motif, made of eight highly homologous variants, that appeared characteristic of ankylosing spondylitis blood.

The sequenced material came from blood, either unsorted or a sorted T cell fraction (not recorded which). The receptor source for this set is a male donor with ankylosing spondylitis.

This clonotype was counted at least ten times. The CDR3 sequence: CASSLAGGRYNEQFF. In DNA, the CDR3 is TGTGCCAGCAGTTTAGCGGGAGGGCGCTACAATGAGCAGTTCTTC. V gene TRBV6-2 or TRBV6-3 combines with J gene TRBJ2-1; 11 bases are a match to TRBD2. The V gene's germline CDR1 is MNHEY and CDR2 SVGEGT. The V segment lost 4 bases and the J segment 3 bases; nucleotides outside the gene matches: 2. The CDR3 extends over 15 amino acids.

This clonotype was counted ten times or more. V usage is TRBV12-3 or TRBV12-4 and J usage is TRBJ2-1; D is uncertain. This CDR3 contains 12 residues. Trimming stripped 8 bases from V and 3 bases from J, with 8 bases between. CDR3 DNA sequence: TGTGCCAGCGGTGGTCACTACAATGAGCAGTTCTTC. Translation: CASGGHYNEQFF.

The chain combines TRBV25-1 with TRBJ1-4, with a tentative D call TRBD1 (6 bases). Looked up from germline, CDR1 is MGHDK and CDR2 is SYGVNS. The V end lost 7 bases, the J end lost 6 bases, and 12 bases lay between the germline ends. CDR3 length: 13 amino acids. The CDR3 bases are TGTGCCAGCACAGGGGTCCTAGATGAAAAACTGTTTTTT. This translates into CASTGVLDEKLFF.

This clonotype was observed a few times. This chain uses TRBV3-1 with TRBJ2-7; 12 bases are shared with TRBD2. The CDR3 extends over 17 amino acids. The trim removed 4 bases at V and 0 bases at J, leaving 7 bases unmatched. Germline CDR1 LGHDT, CDR2 YNNKEL (reference sequence). CDR3 amino acids: CASSPGLAGLVSYEQYF. The CDR3 DNA is TGTGCCAGCAGCCCGGGACTAGCGGGCCTTGTCTCCTACGAGCAGTACTTC.

This clonotype was counted between two and nine times. The V gene is TRBV29-1, the J gene TRBJ2-7, with a possible D match to TRBD2 (7 bases). The CDR3 runs 13 residues. CDR1 is SQVTM, CDR2 ANQGSEA, per germline. V dropped 4 bases and J dropped 3 bases, with 13 bases sitting between them. Here the CDR3 reads CSVVGGLSYEQYF. CDR3 DNA: TGCAGCGTTGTGGGGGGGCTTAGCTACGAGCAGTACTTC.

The rearrangement uses TRBV28 and TRBJ2-7; no firm D call. CDR3 length: 14 amino acids. The V gene's germline CDR1 is MDHEN and CDR2 SYDVKM. Deletions cut 2 bases from V and 5 bases from J, with 13 bases between. CDR3 amino acids: CASSLISGGDEQYF. The DNA of the CDR3 is TGTGCCAGCAGTTTAATCTCAGGTGGAGACGAGCAGTACTTC.

There are a few counts of this clonotype. This CDR3 is CASSAGQSSTGELFF. For the CDR3, the DNA is TGTGCCAGCAGCGCGGGACAGTCTAGCACCGGGGAGCTGTTTTTT. This chain uses TRBV9 with TRBJ2-2; TRBD1 agrees at 7 bases. This CDR3 is built from 15 residues. V gave up 3 bases and J gave up 4 bases; unmatched junction bases: 6. Germline V CDR1 and CDR2: SGDLS, YYNGEE.

This clonotype has a handful of counts. The genes are TRBV11-2 and TRBJ1-4; D uncertain. The germline V and J ends were trimmed by 5 bases and 8 bases, with 18 bases remaining between them. Germline V lookup: CDR1 SGHAT, CDR2 FQNNGV. This CDR3 has 15 amino acids. CDR3 amino acids: CASSLVRVGGEKLFF. CDR3 nucleotide sequence: TGTGCCAGCAGCCTTGTTAGGGTAGGAGGCGAAAAACTGTTTTTT.

This clonotype was recorded a few times. J is TRBJ2-5 and V is TRBV20-1, with TRBD1 identical over 10 bases. Unmatched junction bases numbered 6, after V lost 0 bases and J lost 5 bases. From germline, CDR1 is DFQATT and CDR2 SNEGSKA (reference sequence). The CDR3 length is 15 residues. CDR3 coding DNA: TGCAGTGCTAGAGACGGTGGACAGGGGGAGGAGACCCAGTACTTC. Its translation: CSARDGGQGEETQYF.

This clonotype was found a few times. The genes are TRBV29-1 and TRBJ1-1, with no clear D. The V end lost 5 bases, the J end lost 1 base, and 8 bases lay between the germline ends. This CDR3 is built from 12 residues. The germline gives CDR1 SQVTM, CDR2 ANQGSEA. The CDR3 spells CSVPRSNTEAFF. In DNA, the CDR3 is TGCAGCGTTCCCCGCTCGAACACTGAAGCTTTCTTT.

The CDR3 nucleotides are TGCGCCAGCAGCTCAAACAGAAATTCACCCCTCCACTTT. Protein sequence: CASSSNRNSPLHF. V and J are TRBV5-1 and TRBJ1-6; D remains ambiguous. The CDR3 extends over 13 amino acids. Germline lookup yields CDR1 SGHRS and CDR2 YFSETQ. With 3 bases removed from V and 7 bases from J, the gap between germline ends came to 8 bases.

At least ten counts were recorded for this clonotype. CDR3 nucleotides: TGCAGCGTTGAAGGGACAGGGTGGGGTGAGCAGTTCTTC. Translated: CSVEGTGWGEQFF. This rearrangement joins TRBV29-1 to TRBJ2-1, with 8 nucleotides matching TRBD1. This CDR3 contains 13 residues. The J segment lost 9 bases and the V segment lost 1 base, leaving 5 bases of the junction unmatched. CDR1 and CDR2 from the germline V gene are SQVTM and ANQGSEA.

This clonotype was seen only a few times. This chain connects TRBV7-9 to TRBJ2-7, with D possibly matching TRBD1 (5 bases). There are 14 residues in the CDR3. CDR1 and CDR2 from the germline V gene are SEHNR and FQNEAQ (reference sequence). Trimming took 0 bases from V and 1 from J, leaving 7 bases between them. The CDR3 loop reads CASSLAGHSYEQYF. DNA of the CDR3: TGTGCCAGCAGCTTAGCGGGGCATTCCTACGAGCAGTACTTC.

The CDR3 protein is CASSSSHTAKNIQYF. The CDR3 nucleotides read TGCGCCAGCAGCTCCTCACACACCGCCAAAAACATTCAGTACTTC. The rearrangement links TRBV4-1 to TRBJ2-4; D is unclear. With 5 bases removed from V and 1 base from J, the gap between germline ends came to 12 bases. The germline V gene has CDR1 MGHRA and CDR2 YSYEKL. The CDR3 sequence is 15 residues long.

In this sample, this clonotype turned up a few times. The chain is built from TRBV12-3 or TRBV12-4 and TRBJ2-5, with 9 bases that match TRBD2. Trimming removed 7 bases from V and 2 bases from J; junction bases left unmatched: 5. CDR3 length: 14 residues. The CDR3 DNA is TGTGCCAGCACCGCGGGGGGGGAACAAGAGACCCAGTACTTC. It specifies CASTAGGEQETQYF.

A few counts support this clonotype. J is TRBJ2-5 and V is TRBV12-3 or TRBV12-4; D might be TRBD1 or TRBD2, each matching 5 bases. CDR3 length: 15 amino acids. With 6 bases removed from V and 1 base from J, the gap between germline ends came to 15 bases. CDR3 sequence reads: CASSGEGSSQETQYF. The CDR3 DNA follows: TGTGCCAGCAGCGGAGAGGGGAGTAGCCAAGAGACCCAGTACTTC.